This T cell receptor beta chain was captured by sequencing in a study of T cell changes during pregnancy in multiple sclerosis. Sequenced by immunoSEQ multiplex PCR; TCRdb stores in-frame clones only, minus some. The sample yields tens of thousands of clones, 92% seen once. The CDR3 runs 14 residues. CDR1 LNHDA and CDR2 SQIVND come from the germline V gene (reference sequence). Germline trimming cut 5 bases from V and 2 bases from J; bases unmatched to any gene: 5. V usage is TRBV19 and J usage is TRBJ2-7, with 8 bases matching TRBD1. This sample comprised CD4+ T cells from peripheral blood mononuclear cells, obtained after pregnancy. This sequence was found in a female donor with multiple sclerosis, enrolled in a pregnancy study. The CDR3 loop is CASSSGQGTYEQYF. In nucleotides, the CDR3 is TGTGCCAGTAGTTCAGGACAGGGAACCTACGAGCAGTACTTC.